This T cell receptor (beta chain) was captured in a study of cytomegalovirus exposure and HLA in healthy donors. To note about this clone: The antigen is not known.

PCR used 60 Vbeta primers and 13 Jbeta primers. This table comes from immunoSEQ multiplex PCR, and its TCRdb copy is limited to in-frame clones, with some not included. The repertoire holds about 160,000 clones, around 80% seen once, with approximately 6.7% in the top ten. CDR3 length: 11 residues. Germline CDR1 reads GTSNPN; CDR2 reads SVGIG (reference sequence). The trim removed 3 bases at V and 13 bases at J, leaving 3 bases unmatched. Broader study findings: A later analysis showed that HLA-associated TCR beta chains had undergone more clonal expansion than equally common others.

The chain employs TRBV30 and TRBJ2-1, with 10 bases matching TRBD1. The source is a male donor in good health and CMV-seropositive. The specimen sequenced was PBMCs. DNA of the CDR3: TGTGCCTGGAGGGGGACAGGGGCCCAGTTCTTC. Its protein product is CAWRGTGAQFF.